The sequence of this TCR beta chain was determined in a study of shared clonotypes between healthy human individuals. Study-wide points: Clonotypes shared by all four sorted-subset donors had higher generation probabilities than non-shared clonotypes. With few donors, the genetic and exposure-history diversity represented was limited.

Donors comprised healthy HIV-negative adults lacking recent acute infections or vaccinations. The study separated CD4+ cells into CD45RA+ naive and CD45RA-negative memory subsets. CDR3 length: 13 amino acids. Germline values: CDR1 SGHRS, CDR2 YFSETQ. Deletions cut 0 bases from V and 1 base from J, with 5 bases between. This table comes from immunoSEQ multiplex PCR, and its TCRdb copy is limited to in-frame clones, with some not included. The table has around 1.4 million clones, approximately 98.5% seen once; the top ten hold 0.3% to 0.45%. Of note for this clone: No antigen is known for it.

The chain combines TRBV5-1 with TRBJ2-7; D not resolved. The origin of this receptor is a young man in good health. Sequencing was performed on naive CD4+ T cells sorted from blood. Subset in this sample: CD45RA+ positively selected. CDR3 amino acids: CASSLETSYEQYF. The CDR3 DNA reads TGCGCCAGCAGCTTGGAAACATCCTACGAGCAGTACTTC.